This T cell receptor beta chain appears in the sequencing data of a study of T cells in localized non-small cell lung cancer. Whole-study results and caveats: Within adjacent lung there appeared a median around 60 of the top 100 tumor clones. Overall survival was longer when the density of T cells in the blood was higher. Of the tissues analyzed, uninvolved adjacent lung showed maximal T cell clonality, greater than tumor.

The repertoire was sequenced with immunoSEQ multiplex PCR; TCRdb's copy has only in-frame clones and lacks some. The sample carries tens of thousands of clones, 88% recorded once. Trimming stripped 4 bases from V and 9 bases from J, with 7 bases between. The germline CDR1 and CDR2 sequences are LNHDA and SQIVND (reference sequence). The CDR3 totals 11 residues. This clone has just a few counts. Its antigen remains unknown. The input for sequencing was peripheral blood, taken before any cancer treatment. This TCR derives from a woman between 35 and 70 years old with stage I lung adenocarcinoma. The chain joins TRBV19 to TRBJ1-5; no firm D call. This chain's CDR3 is CASSTIGPQHF. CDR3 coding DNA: TGTGCCAGTAGTACCATTGGGCCCCAGCATTTT.